This entry lists 23 T cell receptor beta chains sequenced from one sample in a study of cytomegalovirus exposure and HLA in healthy donors. Vbeta (60) and Jbeta (13) primers were used in the PCR. Repertoires were generated with immunoSEQ multiplex PCR, while TCRdb's copy carries only in-frame clones and drops some. The sample records around 300,000 clones, roughly 81% being singletons. Sequenced sample: PBMCs. Receptor source: a woman aged 40 to 50 in good health and CMV-seropositive.

The chain links TRBV6-1 to TRBJ1-5, with D perhaps matching TRBD1 (5 bases). The length of the CDR3 is 13 residues. V lost 3 bases to trimming and J lost 4 bases, with 7 bases between them. Germline V CDR1 and CDR2: MNHNS, SASEGT. The CDR3 DNA reads TGTGCCAGCAGTGACAGGGCGAATCAGCCCCAGCATTTT. Its protein is CASSDRANQPQHF.

This clone was picked up one time. V is TRBV4-3 and J is TRBJ2-7, with 12 bases fitting TRBD2. Germline V gives CDR1 LGHNA, CDR2 YSLEER. Unmatched junction bases numbered 5, after V lost 3 bases and J lost 5 bases. The CDR3 has 15 residues. The CDR3 DNA is TGCGCCAGCAGCCATCTAGCGGGAGGGCAGAACGAGCAGTACTTC. This encodes CASSHLAGGQNEQYF.

V gene TRBV5-1 combines with J gene TRBJ2-2, with a possible D match to TRBD2 (6 bases). In germline, CDR1 is SGHRS, CDR2 YFSETQ. Between the trimmed V and J ends, which lost 0 bases and 6 bases, there was a span of 15 bases. The length of the CDR3 is 16 residues. CDR3 sequence: CASSLDTSFSSGELFF. CDR3 DNA: TGCGCCAGCAGCTTGGATACTAGCTTTTCGTCCGGGGAGCTGTTTTTT. Supplemented by reference TRBV5-1 and TRBJ2-2, the full variable domain reads KAGVTQTPRYLIKTRGQQVTLSCSPISGHRSVSWYQQTPGQGLQFLFEYFSETQRNKGNFPGRFSGRQFSNSRSEMNVSTLELGDSALYLCASSLDTSFSSGELFFGEGSRLTVL.

This chain joins TRBV4-2 and TRBJ2-3; 8 nucleotides align to TRBD2. With 0 bases clipped from V and 4 bases from J, the junction kept 6 bases outside the gene matches. CDR3 length: 16 residues. Germline loops: CDR1 LGHNA, CDR2 YNFKEQ. This CDR3 is CASSQDPGGPPDTQYF. CDR3 in DNA: TGTGCCAGCAGCCAAGATCCGGGAGGGCCTCCAGATACGCAGTATTTT.

The V call is TRBV6-5, the J call TRBJ1-1; D is perhaps TRBD1 (5 bases). The ends were cut back, 5 bases at V and 0 bases at J, with 7 bases in the middle. Germline V CDR1 and CDR2: MNHEY, SVGAGI. The CDR3 extends over 13 amino acids. This chain's CDR3 is CASSRGVNTEAFF. The CDR3, as DNA: TGTGCCAGCAGTCGGGGGGTGAACACTGAAGCTTTCTTT.

The J gene is TRBJ2-7, the V gene TRBV29-1, with 7 bases fitting TRBD1. This CDR3 is built from 14 residues. CDR1 is SQVTM and CDR2 is ANQGSEA in the germline V gene. The V segment lost 4 bases and the J segment 2 bases; nucleotides outside the gene matches: 8. The CDR3: CSVGVMRGPYEQYF. CDR3 in DNA: TGCAGCGTTGGAGTTATGAGGGGGCCCTACGAGCAGTACTTC.

DNA for the CDR3: TGTGCCAGCCGACAGGATCGGGGCACTGAAGCTTTCTTT. This gives the protein CASRQDRGTEAFF. The chain has TRBV6-5 and TRBJ1-1, with D perhaps TRBD1 (6 bases). CDR3 length equals 13 residues. The germline gives CDR1 MNHEY, CDR2 SVGAGI. V lost 8 bases and J 4 bases, leaving 14 bases between the germline ends.

The V gene is TRBV30, the J gene TRBJ1-6; D unclear. This CDR3 comprises 13 residues. The germline V gene has CDR1 GTSNPN and CDR2 SVGIG (reference sequence). V was cut by 1 base and J by 5 bases, with 6 bases left in between. CDR3 DNA: TGTGCCTGGAGTGCCAATCATAATTCACCCCTCCACTTT. Protein sequence: CAWSANHNSPLHF.

This clone appeared once. The chain links TRBV19 to TRBJ1-1; D is unresolved. V lost 5 bases to trimming and J lost 0 bases, with 13 bases between them. Germline V gene lookup returns CDR1 LNHDA and CDR2 SQIVND (reference sequence). The CDR3 length is 15 residues. The DNA for the CDR3 is TGTGCCAGTAGTGTTCAGGCCTCTATGAACACTGAAGCTTTCTTT. Translation: CASSVQASMNTEAFF. Full variable domain (remainder filled in from reference TRBV19 and TRBJ1-1): DGGITQSPKYLFRKEGQNVTLSCEQNLNHDAMYWYRQDPGQGLRLIYYSQIVNDFQKGDIAEGYSVSREKKESFPLTVTSAQKNPTAFYLCASSVQASMNTEAFFGQGTRLTVV.

The chain links TRBV5-6 to TRBJ2-7; 7 bases agree with TRBD2. Trimming removed 0 bases from V and 0 bases from J; junction bases left unmatched: 3. This CDR3 spans 15 amino acids. The V gene's germline CDR1 is SGHDT and CDR2 YYEEEE. The CDR3 sequence: CASSLDGGGSYEQYF. CDR3 DNA: TGTGCCAGCAGCTTGGATGGCGGGGGCTCCTACGAGCAGTACTTC.

The genes are TRBV5-1 and TRBJ2-3; D is ambiguous. CDR3 length: 14 residues. Germline-derived CDR1 and CDR2 are SGHRS and YFSETQ. The ends were cut back, 4 bases at V and 2 bases at J, with 11 bases in the middle. The CDR3 sequence is CASSPEKPTDTQYF. The CDR3 nucleotides read TGCGCCAGCAGCCCGGAGAAGCCCACAGATACGCAGTATTTT.

Here the CDR3 reads CASSVEGRRYQNDEQFF. As DNA, the CDR3 is TGTGCCAGCAGCGTAGAGGGGAGGAGGTACCAGAACGATGAGCAGTTCTTC. This chain connects TRBV9 to TRBJ2-1; a possible D gene is TRBD2 (6 bases). The CDR3 contains 17 residues. Deletions cut 0 bases from V and 8 bases from J, with 21 bases between. CDR1 and CDR2 from the germline V gene are SGDLS and YYNGEE.

The rearrangement uses TRBV5-8 and TRBJ1-2, with D possibly matching TRBD1 (5 bases). CDR1 and CDR2 from the germline V gene are SGHTS and YDEGEE. The V end lost 2 bases, the J end lost 8 bases, and 13 bases lay between the germline ends. The CDR3 runs to 13 residues. The CDR3 DNA follows: TGTGCCAGCAGCTTAACGGGGGTCTACGGCTACACCTTC. Residues: CASSLTGVYGYTF.

The chain carries TRBV7-9 and TRBJ2-3, with 7 bases lining up with TRBD2. CDR1 SEHNR and CDR2 FQNEAQ come from the germline V gene (reference sequence). The CDR3 consists of 15 residues. V was clipped by 1 base and J by 5 bases; unmatched bases: 6. For the CDR3, the DNA is TGTGCCAGCAGCTTAGGCGGACTAGTCTTAGATACGCAGTATTTT. Its protein product is CASSLGGLVLDTQYF.

The chain is built from TRBV25-1 and TRBJ2-2; TRBD2 agrees at 11 bases. Germline V gene lookup returns CDR1 MGHDK and CDR2 SYGVNS. V was pared by 3 bases and J by 3 bases, with 6 bases of the junction left unmatched. The CDR3 covers 17 residues. This chain's CDR3 is CASSDSIAGGYTGELFF. In DNA, the CDR3 is TGTGCCAGCAGTGACTCTATAGCGGGAGGGTACACCGGGGAGCTGTTTTTT.

The CDR3 region is CASSLELAGAAGELFF. The CDR3 DNA is TGTGCCAGCAGCTTAGAACTAGCGGGAGCGGCCGGGGAGCTGTTTTTT. The chain uses TRBV7-8 and TRBJ2-2, with TRBD2 matching over 11 bases. J lost 6 bases, V lost 1 base, and 4 bases had no gene match. Per the germline V gene, CDR1 is SGHVS and CDR2 is FQNEAQ. This CDR3 has 16 residues. The entire variable domain, with the rest obtained from reference TRBV7-8 and TRBJ2-2, is as follows: GAGVSQSPRYKVAKRGQDVALRCDPISGHVSLFWYQQALGQGPEFLTYFQNEAQLDKSGLPSDRFFAERPEGSVSTLKIQRTQQEDSAVYLCASSLELAGAAGELFFGEGSRLTVL.

The rearrangement joins TRBV6-5 to TRBJ2-7, with 8 bases lining up with TRBD2. The CDR3 has 15 residues. The germline V gene has CDR1 MNHEY and CDR2 SVGAGI. The junction had 6 bases not matched to a gene; V was cut back by 2 bases and J by 3 bases. Here the CDR3 DNA reads TGTGCCAGCAGTTACGGATTAGCGGGGAACTACGAGCAGTACTTC. Its translation is CASSYGLAGNYEQYF.

A remark on this clone: One junction end does not reproduce the germline sequence, and a read error may be involved. V usage is TRBV10-3 and J usage is TRBJ2-2, with a tentative D call TRBD2 (6 bases). The CDR3 extends over 14 amino acids. Germline-derived CDR1 and CDR2 are ENHRY and SYGVKD. For the CDR3, the DNA is TGTGCCATCACCCGTCGGGGGAACACCGGGGAGCCGTTTTTT. Protein product: CAITRRGNTGEPFF.

The chain carries TRBV6-5 and TRBJ1-2; TRBD1 matches 9 bases. V lost 4 bases and J lost 1; bases outside the gene matches: 7. The CDR3 covers 16 residues. The V gene's germline CDR1 is MNHEY and CDR2 SVGAGI. The CDR3 spells CASSLGTGRLNYGYTF. Here the CDR3 DNA reads TGTGCCAGCAGTTTAGGGACAGGGAGACTTAACTATGGCTACACCTTC.

The genes are TRBV27 and TRBJ2-3, with 10 bases that match TRBD2. Per the germline V gene, CDR1 is MNHEY and CDR2 is SMNVEV (reference sequence). Trimming cost V 3 bases and J 1 base; bases outside gene matches: 16. The CDR3 is made up of 20 amino acids. The CDR3 DNA reads TGTGCCAGCAGTTTTATTAGACGGCTAGCGGGAGCTGGGGGCACAGATACGCAGTATTTT. Translation gives CASSFIRRLAGAGGTDTQYF.

The chain has TRBV9 and TRBJ2-2; 7 nucleotides match TRBD2. V lost 0 bases and J lost 7; bases outside the gene matches: 9. CDR3 length: 16 amino acids. Germline CDR1 and CDR2: SGDLS and YYNGEE. CDR3 in DNA: TGTGCCAGCAGCGTAGGCCCGGGGAGGGTTGGCGGGGAGCTGTTTTTT. Its protein product is CASSVGPGRVGGELFF.

The rearrangement uses TRBV7-9 and TRBJ2-7, with TRBD1 identical over 7 bases. V shed 5 bases, J shed 4 bases, and the junction held 5 bases outside the gene matches. Germline assignment: CDR1 SEHNR and CDR2 FQNEAQ (reference sequence). The CDR3 has 13 amino acids. This chain's CDR3 is CASSRLQGYEQYF. As DNA, the CDR3 is TGTGCCAGCAGCCGGCTACAGGGGTACGAGCAGTACTTC.

This chain joins TRBV27 and TRBJ2-3; 12 bases match TRBD2. Germline loops: CDR1 MNHEY, CDR2 SMNVEV (reference sequence). Germline trimming cut 6 bases from V and 3 bases from J; bases unmatched to any gene: 1. This CDR3 region has 14 residues. The DNA of the CDR3 is TGTGCCAGCAGGACTAGCGGGAGAACAGATACGCAGTATTTT. This codes for CASRTSGRTDTQYF.